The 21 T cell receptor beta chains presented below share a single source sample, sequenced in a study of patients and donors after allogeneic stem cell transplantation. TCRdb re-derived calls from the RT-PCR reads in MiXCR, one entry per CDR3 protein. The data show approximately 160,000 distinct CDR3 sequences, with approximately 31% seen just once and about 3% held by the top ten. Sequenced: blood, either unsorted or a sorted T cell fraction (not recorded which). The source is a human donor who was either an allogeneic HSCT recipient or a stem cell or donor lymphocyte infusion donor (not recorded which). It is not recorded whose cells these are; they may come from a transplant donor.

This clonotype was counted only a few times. CDR3 nucleotide sequence: TGTGCCAGCAGCTACGGGACAGAGTATAGCAATCAGCCCCAGCATTTT. Translating gives CASSYGTEYSNQPQHF. V usage is TRBV5-8 and J usage is TRBJ1-5, with 7 bases fitting TRBD1. Germline assignment: CDR1 SGHTS and CDR2 YDEGEE. This CDR3 region has 16 residues. V dropped 3 bases and J dropped 0; count of bases not matched to a gene: 6.

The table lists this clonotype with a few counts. The CDR3 loop is CASSQDPTGGPNTGELFF. CDR3 nucleotides: TGCGCCAGCAGCCAAGATCCGACGGGAGGGCCGAACACCGGGGAGCTGTTTTTT. This rearrangement joins TRBV4-3 to TRBJ2-2, with 8 bases fitting TRBD2. The CDR3 has 18 residues. Germline trimming cut 0 bases from V and 0 bases from J; bases unmatched to any gene: 6. Germline assignment: CDR1 LGHNA and CDR2 YSLEER.

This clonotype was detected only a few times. CDR3 sequence: CSVQNTGELFF. The CDR3 nucleotides are TGCAGCGTTCAAAACACCGGGGAGCTGTTTTTT. The chain joins TRBV29-1 to TRBJ2-2, with D unclear. CDR1 and CDR2 (germline): SQVTM, ANQGSEA. Trimming removed 5 bases at V and 2 bases at J, with 3 bases between. The CDR3 totals 11 residues.

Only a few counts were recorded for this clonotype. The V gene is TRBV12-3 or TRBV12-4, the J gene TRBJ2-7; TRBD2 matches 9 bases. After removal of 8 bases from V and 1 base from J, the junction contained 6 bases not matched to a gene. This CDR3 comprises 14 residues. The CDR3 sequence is CASGLAGESYEQYF. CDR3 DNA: TGTGCCAGCGGGTTAGCGGGAGAGTCCTACGAGCAGTACTTC.

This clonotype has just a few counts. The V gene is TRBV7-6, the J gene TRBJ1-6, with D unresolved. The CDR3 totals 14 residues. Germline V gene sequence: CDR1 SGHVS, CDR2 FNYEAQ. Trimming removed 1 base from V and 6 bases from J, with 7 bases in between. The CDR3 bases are TGTGCCAGCAGCTTAGACGCCCGTAATTCACCCCTCCACTTT. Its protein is CASSLDARNSPLHF.

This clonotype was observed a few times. The CDR3 spells CASSPTATDTQYF. The CDR3 coding sequence is TGTGCCAGCAGCCCGACGGCCACAGATACGCAGTATTTT. The gene calls are TRBV11-3 and TRBJ2-3; D is unclear. With 5 bases removed from V and 2 bases from J, the gap between germline ends came to 8 bases. Germline V gene lookup returns CDR1 SGHNT and CDR2 YENEEA. The CDR3 covers 13 residues.

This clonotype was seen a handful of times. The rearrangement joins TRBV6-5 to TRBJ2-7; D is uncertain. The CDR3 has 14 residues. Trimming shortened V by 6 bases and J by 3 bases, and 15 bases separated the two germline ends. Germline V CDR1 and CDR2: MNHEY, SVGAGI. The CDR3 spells CASSWTSGFYEQYF. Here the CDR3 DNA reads TGTGCCAGCAGCTGGACGTCTGGGTTCTACGAGCAGTACTTC.

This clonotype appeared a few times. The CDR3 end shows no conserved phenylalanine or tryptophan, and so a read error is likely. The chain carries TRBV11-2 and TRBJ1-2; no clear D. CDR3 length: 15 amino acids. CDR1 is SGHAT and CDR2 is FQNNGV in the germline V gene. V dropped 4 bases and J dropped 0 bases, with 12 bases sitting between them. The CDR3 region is CASSSRSIANYGYTL. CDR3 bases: TGTGCCAGCAGCTCCCGGAGTATAGCTAACTATGGCTACACCCTC.

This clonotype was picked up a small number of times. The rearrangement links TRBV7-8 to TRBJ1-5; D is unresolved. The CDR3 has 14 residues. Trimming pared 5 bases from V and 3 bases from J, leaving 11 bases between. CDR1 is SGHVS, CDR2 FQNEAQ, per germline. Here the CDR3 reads CASSLAEFNQPQHF. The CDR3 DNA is TGTGCCAGCAGCCTTGCGGAGTTCAATCAGCCCCAGCATTTT.

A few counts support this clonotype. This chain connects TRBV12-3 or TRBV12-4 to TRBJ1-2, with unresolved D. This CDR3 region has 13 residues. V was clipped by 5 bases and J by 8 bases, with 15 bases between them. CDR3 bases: TGTGCCAGCAGTGAGATAGCGGCGAGGGGCTACACCTTC. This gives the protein CASSEIAARGYTF.

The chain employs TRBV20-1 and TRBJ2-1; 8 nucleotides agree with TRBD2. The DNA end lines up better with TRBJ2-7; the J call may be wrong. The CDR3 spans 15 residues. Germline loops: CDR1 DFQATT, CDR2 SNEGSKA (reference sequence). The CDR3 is CSAGGSSGPYNEQYF. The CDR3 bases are TGCAGTGCTGGCGGGTCTAGCGGGCCTTACAATGAGCAGTACTTC.

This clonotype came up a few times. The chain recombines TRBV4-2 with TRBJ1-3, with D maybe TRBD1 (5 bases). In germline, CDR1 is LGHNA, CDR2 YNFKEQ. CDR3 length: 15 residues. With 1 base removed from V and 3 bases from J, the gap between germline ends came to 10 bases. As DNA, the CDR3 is TGTGCCAGCAGCCAAGTGTTAGGGGATGGAAACACCATATATTTT. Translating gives CASSQVLGDGNTIYF.

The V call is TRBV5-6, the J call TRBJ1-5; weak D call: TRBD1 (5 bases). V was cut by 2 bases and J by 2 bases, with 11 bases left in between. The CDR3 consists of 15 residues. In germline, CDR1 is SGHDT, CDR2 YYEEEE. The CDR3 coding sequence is TGTGCCAGCAGCTTATTGGGGGTGGGCAATCAGCCCCAGCATTTT. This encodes CASSLLGVGNQPQHF.

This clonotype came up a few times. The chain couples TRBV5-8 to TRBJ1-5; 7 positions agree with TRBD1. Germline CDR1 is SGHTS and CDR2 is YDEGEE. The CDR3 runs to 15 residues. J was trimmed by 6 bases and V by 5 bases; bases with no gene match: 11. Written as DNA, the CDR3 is TGTGCCAGCAGTTCGGGACAGACCGGGGGTCAGCCCCAGCATTTT. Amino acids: CASSSGQTGGQPQHF.

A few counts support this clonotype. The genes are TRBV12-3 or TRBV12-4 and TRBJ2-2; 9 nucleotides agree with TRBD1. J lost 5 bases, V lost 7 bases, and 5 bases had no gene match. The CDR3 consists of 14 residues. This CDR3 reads CASINDRGTGELFF. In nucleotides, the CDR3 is TGTGCCAGCATCAACGACAGGGGGACCGGGGAGCTGTTTTTT.

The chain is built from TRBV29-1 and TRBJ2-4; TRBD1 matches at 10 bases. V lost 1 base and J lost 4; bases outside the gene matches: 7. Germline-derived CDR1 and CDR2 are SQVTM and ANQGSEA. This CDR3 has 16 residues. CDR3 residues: CSVEGGTGEWKNIQYF. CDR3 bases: TGCAGCGTTGAAGGAGGGACAGGGGAGTGGAAAAACATTCAGTACTTC.

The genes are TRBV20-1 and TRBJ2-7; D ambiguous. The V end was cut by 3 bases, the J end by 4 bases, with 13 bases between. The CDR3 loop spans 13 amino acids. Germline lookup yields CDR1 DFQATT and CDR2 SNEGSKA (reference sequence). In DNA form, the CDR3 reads TGCAGTGCTAGGGGCTCATACATTTACGAGCAGTACTTC. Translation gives CSARGSYIYEQYF.

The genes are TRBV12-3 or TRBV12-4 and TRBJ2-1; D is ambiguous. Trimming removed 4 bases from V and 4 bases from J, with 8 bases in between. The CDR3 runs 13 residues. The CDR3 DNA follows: TGTGCCAGCAGTTCGACTCCTTACAATGAGCAGTTCTTC. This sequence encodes CASSSTPYNEQFF.

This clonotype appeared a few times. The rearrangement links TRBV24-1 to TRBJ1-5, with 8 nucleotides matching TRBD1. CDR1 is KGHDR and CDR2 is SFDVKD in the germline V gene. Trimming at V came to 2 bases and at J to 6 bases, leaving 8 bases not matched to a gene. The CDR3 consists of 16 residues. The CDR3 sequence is CATSDSATGAGQPQHF. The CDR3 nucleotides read TGTGCCACCAGTGATTCCGCGACAGGGGCGGGTCAGCCCCAGCATTTT.

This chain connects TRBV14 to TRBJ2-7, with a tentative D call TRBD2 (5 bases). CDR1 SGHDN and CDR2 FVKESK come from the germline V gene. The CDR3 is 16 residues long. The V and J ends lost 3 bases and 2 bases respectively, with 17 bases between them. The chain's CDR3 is CASSHGLAVKTYEQYF. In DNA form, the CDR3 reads TGTGCCAGCAGCCATGGACTGGCAGTTAAGACCTACGAGCAGTACTTC.

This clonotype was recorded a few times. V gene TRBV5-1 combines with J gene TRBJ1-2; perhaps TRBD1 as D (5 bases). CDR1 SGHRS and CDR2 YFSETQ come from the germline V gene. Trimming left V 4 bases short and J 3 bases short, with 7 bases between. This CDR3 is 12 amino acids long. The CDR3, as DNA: TGCGCCAGCAGCCCGGGGGACTATGGCTACACCTTC. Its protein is CASSPGDYGYTF.